These T cell receptor beta chains were read from a single sample in a study of cytomegalovirus exposure and HLA in healthy donors. The protocol was immunoSEQ multiplex PCR, while the TCRdb copy is restricted to in-frame clones and leaves out a portion. The data show some 170,000 clones, with 9.5% seen just once and about 1.2% held by the top ten. The sample taken for sequencing was PBMCs. The receptors were gathered from a woman in her twenties or thirties in good health and CMV-seropositive. CDR3s include the opening cysteine and the closing phenylalanine or tryptophan. The order of the fields is clone size, J gene, V gene, CDR3 protein. Clone size is not always given. Where it is, it says once, few, many or a class for expanded clones.

abundance: .
j_gene: TRBJ1-1
v_gene: TRBV6-5
CDR3aa: CASNRDMNTEAFF

abundance: few
j_gene: TRBJ1-1
v_gene: TRBV29-1
CDR3aa: CSVERGDVEAFF

abundance: once
j_gene: TRBJ2-7
v_gene: TRBV5-1
CDR3aa: CASSDRLAARYEQYF

abundance: few
j_gene: TRBJ2-1
v_gene: TRBV4-2
CDR3aa: CASSQGASGSNEQFF

abundance: few
j_gene: TRBJ1-5
v_gene: TRBV27
CDR3aa: CASRQGEWVNQPQHF

abundance: .
j_gene: TRBJ2-3
v_gene: TRBV5-1
CDR3aa: CASSWMGLPTDKQYF

abundance: .
j_gene: TRBJ2-7
v_gene: TRBV29-1
CDR3aa: CSVPGLAGGSSYEQYF

abundance: few
j_gene: TRBJ2-7
v_gene: TRBV18
CDR3aa: CASSPARNYEQYF

abundance: .
j_gene: TRBJ2-7
v_gene: TRBV19
CDR3aa: CASSRGSGRGLYEQYF

abundance: few
j_gene: TRBJ2-7
v_gene: TRBV7-2
CDR3aa: CASSPFDTGGTYEQYF

abundance: .
j_gene: TRBJ1-2
v_gene: TRBV7-8
CDR3aa: CASSIGGDSYGYTF

abundance: few
j_gene: TRBJ2-7
v_gene: TRBV30
CDR3aa: CAWSQGGRSYEQYF

abundance: few
j_gene: TRBJ2-7
v_gene: TRBV2
CDR3aa: CASSDLEFRGGYEQYF

abundance: few
j_gene: TRBJ1-2
v_gene: TRBV14
CDR3aa: CASSQDEVNGYTF

abundance: few
j_gene: TRBJ2-6
v_gene: TRBV7-9
CDR3aa: CASSPTNRGLSGANVLTF

abundance: .
j_gene: TRBJ1-1
v_gene: TRBV5-1
CDR3aa: CASTWTTLNTEAFF

abundance: .
j_gene: TRBJ2-2
v_gene: TRBV29-1
CDR3aa: CSVHDRERRTGELFF

abundance: .
j_gene: TRBJ1-1
v_gene: TRBV11-3
CDR3aa: CAKDPRVNTEAFF

abundance: many
j_gene: TRBJ2-7
v_gene: TRBV6-5
CDR3aa: CASSYRGQGPAYEQYF

abundance: few
j_gene: TRBJ2-7
v_gene: TRBV18
CDR3aa: CASSPGTGSYEQYF

abundance: few
j_gene: TRBJ1-1
v_gene: TRBV5-1
CDR3aa: CASSGTGGVNTEAFF

abundance: few
j_gene: TRBJ2-5
v_gene: TRBV7-9
CDR3aa: CASSLVSSEGLQETQYF

abundance: .
j_gene: TRBJ2-3
v_gene: TRBV18
CDR3aa: CASSPPGYTQYF

abundance: few
j_gene: TRBJ2-5
v_gene: TRBV18
CDR3aa: CASSPAGGKETQYF

abundance: .
j_gene: TRBJ2-7
v_gene: TRBV11-3
CDR3aa: CASSRSSYEQYF

abundance: .
j_gene: TRBJ2-1
v_gene: TRBV18
CDR3aa: CASSSLAGALEQFF

abundance: few
j_gene: TRBJ2-5
v_gene: TRBV11-1
CDR3aa: CASSPMAVQETQYF

abundance: .
j_gene: TRBJ1-2
v_gene: TRBV27
CDR3aa: CASIGGGGGGYTF

abundance: few
j_gene: TRBJ2-5
v_gene: TRBV4-1
CDR3aa: CASSQEASGRLFPKETQYF

abundance: few
j_gene: TRBJ1-2
v_gene: TRBV20-1
CDR3aa: CSAYRQPTYTF

abundance: few
j_gene: TRBJ1-2
v_gene: TRBV6-5
CDR3aa: CASSRTGEYGYTF

abundance: few
j_gene: TRBJ2-7
v_gene: TRBV5-5
CDR3aa: CASSLRTGIYEQYF

abundance: few
j_gene: TRBJ2-7
v_gene: TRBV30
CDR3aa: CAWSVGGTGKYEQYF

abundance: .
j_gene: TRBJ1-2
v_gene: TRBV20-1
CDR3aa: CSAREGGYTF

abundance: .
j_gene: TRBJ2-1
v_gene: TRBV11-2
CDR3aa: CASSLGPSGRLKQFF

abundance: .
j_gene: TRBJ1-1
v_gene: TRBV2
CDR3aa: CASRVNTEAFF

abundance: .
j_gene: TRBJ2-5
v_gene: TRBV19
CDR3aa: CASKGTGWRKETQYF

abundance: few
j_gene: TRBJ1-1
v_gene: TRBV27
CDR3aa: CASSGQGNTEAFF

abundance: .
j_gene: TRBJ2-7
v_gene: TRBV5-6
CDR3aa: CASSTIPGTAYEQYF

abundance: few
j_gene: TRBJ2-1
v_gene: TRBV7-6
CDR3aa: CASSRGGGPTGYEQFF

abundance: .
j_gene: TRBJ1-6
v_gene: TRBV10-3
CDR3aa: CAISETGPFNSPLHF

abundance: .
j_gene: TRBJ1-1
v_gene: TRBV6-6
CDR3aa: CASSYSVQGASEAFF

abundance: .
j_gene: TRBJ1-2
v_gene: TRBV6-4
CDR3aa: CASSVGTGDGYTF